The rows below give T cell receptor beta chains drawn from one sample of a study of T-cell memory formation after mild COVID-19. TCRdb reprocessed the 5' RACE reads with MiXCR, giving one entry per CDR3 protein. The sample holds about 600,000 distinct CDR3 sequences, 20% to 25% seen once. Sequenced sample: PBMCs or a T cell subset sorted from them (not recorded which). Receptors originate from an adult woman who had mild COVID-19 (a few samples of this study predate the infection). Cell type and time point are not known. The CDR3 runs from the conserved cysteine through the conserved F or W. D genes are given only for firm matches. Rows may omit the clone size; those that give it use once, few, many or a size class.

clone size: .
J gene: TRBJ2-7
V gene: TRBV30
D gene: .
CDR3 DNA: TGTGCCTGGAGTGTAGGTTATCTCCAGTACTTC
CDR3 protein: CAWSVGYLQYF

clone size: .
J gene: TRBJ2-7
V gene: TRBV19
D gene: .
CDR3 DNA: TGTGCCAGTACGCAGGGTAGTTCCTACGAGCAGTACTTC
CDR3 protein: CASTQGSSYEQYF

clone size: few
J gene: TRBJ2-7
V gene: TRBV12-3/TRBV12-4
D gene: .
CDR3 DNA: TGTGCCAGCAGTTATCTGGGAATCCTCGAGCAGTACTTC
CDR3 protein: CASSYLGILEQYF

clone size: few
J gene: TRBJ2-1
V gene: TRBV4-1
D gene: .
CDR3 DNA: TGCGCCAGCAAGGGCTTCAAGCGGTCAACCTACAATGAGCAGTTCTTC
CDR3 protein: CASKGFKRSTYNEQFF

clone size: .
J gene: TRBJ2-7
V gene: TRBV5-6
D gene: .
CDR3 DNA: TGTGCCAGCAGCTTGTCGGACAGACCTTACGAGCAGTACTTC
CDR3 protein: CASSLSDRPYEQYF

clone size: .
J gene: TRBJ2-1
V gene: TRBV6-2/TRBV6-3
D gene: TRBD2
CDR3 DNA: TGTGCCAGCAGCCCCACTCGGCGGGAGTTGCATGAGCAGTTCTTC
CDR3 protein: CASSPTRRELHEQFF

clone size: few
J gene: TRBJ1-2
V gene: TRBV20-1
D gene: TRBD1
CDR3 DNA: TGCAGTGCTAGAGCCCCCGGGACAGGGGGCAGAAACTATGGCTACACCTTC
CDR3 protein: CSARAPGTGGRNYGYTF

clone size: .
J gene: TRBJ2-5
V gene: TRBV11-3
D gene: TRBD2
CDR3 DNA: TGTGCCAGCAGCCCCGAAGGCCTGGGACTAGCAGAGACCCAGTACTTC
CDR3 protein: CASSPEGLGLAETQYF

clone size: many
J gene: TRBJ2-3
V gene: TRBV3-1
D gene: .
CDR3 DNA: TGTGCCAGCAGCCATGCCACAGATACGCAGTATTTT
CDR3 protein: CASSHATDTQYF

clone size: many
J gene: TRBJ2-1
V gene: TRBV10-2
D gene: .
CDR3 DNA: TGCGCCAGCAACCCGAGGGGTGGCAATGAGCAGTTCTTC
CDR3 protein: CASNPRGGNEQFF

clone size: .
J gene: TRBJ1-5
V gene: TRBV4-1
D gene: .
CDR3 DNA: TGCGCCAGCAGCCATCTCGAGATGACGAGCCGTCAGCCCCAGCATTTT
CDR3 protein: CASSHLEMTSRQPQHF

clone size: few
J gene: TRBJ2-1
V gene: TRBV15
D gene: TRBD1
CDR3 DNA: TGTGCCACCAGCACCGACAGGGGGTCCTACAATGAGCAGTTCTTC
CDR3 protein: CATSTDRGSYNEQFF

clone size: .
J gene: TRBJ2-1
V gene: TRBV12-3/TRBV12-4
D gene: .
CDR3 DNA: TGTGCCAGCACCTTGGTTCCAGCGGAGGACAATGAGCAGTTCTTC
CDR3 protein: CASTLVPAEDNEQFF

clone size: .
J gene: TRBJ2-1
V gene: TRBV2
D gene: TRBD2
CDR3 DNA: TGTGCCAGTCAAGCGGGGTCCTCCTACAATGAGCAGTTCTTC
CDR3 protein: CASQAGSSYNEQFF

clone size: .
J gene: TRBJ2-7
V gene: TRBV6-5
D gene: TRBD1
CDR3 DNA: TGTGCCAGCAACCCGACAGGGAGCTACGAGCAGTACTTC
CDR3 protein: CASNPTGSYEQYF

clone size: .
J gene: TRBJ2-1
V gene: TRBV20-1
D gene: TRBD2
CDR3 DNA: TGCAGTGCTAGAGCGGTTGGGGCTAGCGGGAAAATCGATGAGCAGTTCTTC
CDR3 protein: CSARAVGASGKIDEQFF

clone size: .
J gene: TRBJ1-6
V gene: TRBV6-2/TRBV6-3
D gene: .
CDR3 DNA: TGTGCCAGCAGTTACCCCGCGAATCTCCACTTT
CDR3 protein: CASSYPANLHF

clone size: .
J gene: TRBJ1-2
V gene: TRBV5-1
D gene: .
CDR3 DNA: TGCGCCAGCAGCTTGGTCCCGTGGACTAACTATGGCTACACCTTC
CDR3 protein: CASSLVPWTNYGYTF

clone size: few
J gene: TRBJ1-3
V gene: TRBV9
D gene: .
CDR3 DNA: TGTGCCAGCAGCGGTAAAGGGAAGTCTGGAAACACCATATATTTT
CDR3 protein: CASSGKGKSGNTIYF

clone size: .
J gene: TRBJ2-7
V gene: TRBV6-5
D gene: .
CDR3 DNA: TGTGCCAGCAGTGCCGGACCCATCCCAACCTACGAGCAGTACTTC
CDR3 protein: CASSAGPIPTYEQYF

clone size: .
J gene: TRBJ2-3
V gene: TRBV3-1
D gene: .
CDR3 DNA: TGTGCCAGCAGCCACACGTCTCGAGGTACGCAGTATTTT
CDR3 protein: CASSHTSRGTQYF

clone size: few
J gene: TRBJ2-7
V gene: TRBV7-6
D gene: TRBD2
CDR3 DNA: TGTGCCAGCAGCTTAGAGGTAGCGGGGTTTCGAAAAGAGCAGTACTTC
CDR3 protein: CASSLEVAGFRKEQYF

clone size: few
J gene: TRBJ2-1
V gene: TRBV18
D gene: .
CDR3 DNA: TGTGCCAGCTCACCTGGGGGCCATGAGCAGTTCTTC
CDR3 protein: CASSPGGHEQFF

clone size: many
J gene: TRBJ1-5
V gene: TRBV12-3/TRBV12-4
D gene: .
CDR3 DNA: TGTGCCAGCAGTCCTGACGGTTATAGCAATCAGCCCCAGCATTTT
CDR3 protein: CASSPDGYSNQPQHF

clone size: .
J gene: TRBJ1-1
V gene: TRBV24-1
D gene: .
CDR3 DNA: TGTGCCACCAGTGATGACCTCGGGGACAAAAAGAACACTGAAGCTTTCTTT
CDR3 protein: CATSDDLGDKKNTEAFF

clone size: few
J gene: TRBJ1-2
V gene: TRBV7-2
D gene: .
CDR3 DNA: TGTGCCAGCAGCTGGGCATCAGGGTCCCCCTATGGCTACACCTTC
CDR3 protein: CASSWASGSPYGYTF

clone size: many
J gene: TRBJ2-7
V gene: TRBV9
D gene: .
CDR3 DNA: TGTGCCAGCAGCCCGGGACGGGCCTACGAGCAGTACTTC
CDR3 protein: CASSPGRAYEQYF

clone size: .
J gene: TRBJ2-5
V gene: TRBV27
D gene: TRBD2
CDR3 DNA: TGTGCCCGCTCTAGCGGGGGGGCCGGTTTGTTAGAGACCCAGTACTTC
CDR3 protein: CARSSGGAGLLETQYF

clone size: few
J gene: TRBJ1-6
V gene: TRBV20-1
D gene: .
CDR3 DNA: TGCAGTGCTAGCCTAGGACCCTATAATTCACCCCTCCACTTT
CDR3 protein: CSASLGPYNSPLHF

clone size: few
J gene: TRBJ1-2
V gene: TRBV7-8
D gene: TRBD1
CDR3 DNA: TGTGCCAGCAGCTTAGCGGACAGGACAGGGCTTTACTATGGCTACACCTTC
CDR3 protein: CASSLADRTGLYYGYTF

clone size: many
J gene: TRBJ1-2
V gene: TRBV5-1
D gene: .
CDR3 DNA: TGCGCCAGCAGCTCCCCGGGCGAGGCTAACTATGGCTACACCTTC
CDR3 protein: CASSSPGEANYGYTF

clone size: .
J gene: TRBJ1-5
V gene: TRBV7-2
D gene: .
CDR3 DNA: TGTGCCAGCAGCTTAGCCGGGACGGGATTCAATCAGCCCCAGCATTTT
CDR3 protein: CASSLAGTGFNQPQHF

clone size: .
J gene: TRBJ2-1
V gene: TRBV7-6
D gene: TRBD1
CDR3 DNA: TGTGCCAGCAGCGCCGGGACAGGTCGTGCGGAGCAGTTCTTC
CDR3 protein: CASSAGTGRAEQFF

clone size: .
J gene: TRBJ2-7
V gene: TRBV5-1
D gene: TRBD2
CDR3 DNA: TGCGCCAGCAGCTCCTTTAGCGGGAGCTCCTACGAGCAGTACTTC
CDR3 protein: CASSSFSGSSYEQYF

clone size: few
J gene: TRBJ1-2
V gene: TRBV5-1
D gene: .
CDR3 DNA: TGCGCCAGCAGCAATGAAAGGGGAAAGAACTATGGCTACACCTTC
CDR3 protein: CASSNERGKNYGYTF

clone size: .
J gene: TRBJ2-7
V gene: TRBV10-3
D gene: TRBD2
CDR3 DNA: TGTGCCATCAGTGAGGGTCTAGCGGGAGTCGAGCAGTACTTC
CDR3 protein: CAISEGLAGVEQYF

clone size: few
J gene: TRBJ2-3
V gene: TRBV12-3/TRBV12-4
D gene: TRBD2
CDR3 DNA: TGTGCCAGCACCCCGGGACTAGCTCGCGCAGATACGCAGTATTTT
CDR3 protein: CASTPGLARADTQYF

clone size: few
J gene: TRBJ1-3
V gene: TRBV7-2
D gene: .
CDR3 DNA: TGTGCCAGCAGCTTCCTTACTGGCTCTGGAAACACCATATATTTT
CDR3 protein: CASSFLTGSGNTIYF

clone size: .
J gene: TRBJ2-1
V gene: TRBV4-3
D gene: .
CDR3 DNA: TGCGCCAGCAGCCAAGAGGTAGCGGCCAATGAGCAGTTCTTC
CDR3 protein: CASSQEVAANEQFF

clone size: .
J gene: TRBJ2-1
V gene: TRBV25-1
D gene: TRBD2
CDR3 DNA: TGTGCCAGCAGTCCGAGCGGGAGGACTGACAATGAGCAGTTCTTC
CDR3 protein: CASSPSGRTDNEQFF

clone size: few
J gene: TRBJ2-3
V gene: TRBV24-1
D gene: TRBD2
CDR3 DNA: TGTGCCACCAGTGGGACTAGCGGGAGGGCCAAGACAGATACGCAGTATTTT
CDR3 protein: CATSGTSGRAKTDTQYF

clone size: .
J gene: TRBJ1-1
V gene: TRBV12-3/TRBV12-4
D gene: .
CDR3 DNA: TGTGCCGCCAGCAGGGATGCCAACACTGAAGCTTTCTTT
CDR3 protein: CAASRDANTEAFF